A single T cell receptor (beta chain) is shown here with its context. These data originate in a study of blood T cell repertoires in COVID-19. Study-wide context: Material from acute and convalescent COVID-19 was sourced from the United States, Italy and Spain. The cDNA or gDNA used as material had been derived from T cells, B-cell-depleted T cells, or PBMCs.

A Seattle source enrolled patients during active infection and followed them longitudinally. V lost 0 bases and J 0 bases, leaving 4 bases between the germline ends. Germline values: CDR1 SGHKS, CDR2 YYEKEE (reference sequence). The CDR3 is 14 residues long. Authors' analysis steps: Using reference gene primer amplification, nucleated cell counts were estimated. Method: immunoSEQ multiplex PCR; TCRdb's copy keeps in-frame clones and lacks some. V and J calls and clone size are copied from that table; D and trimming were computed from the DNA. This table has 150,000 to 190,000 clones, roughly 81% appearing once.

The rearrangement joins TRBV5-5 to TRBJ1-3; D gene unclear. Sequenced sample: peripheral blood. The sequence was obtained from a woman aged 60-75 years with COVID-19, enrolled during active disease. The CDR3 coding sequence is TGTGCCAGCAGCTTGGGAGGCTCTGGAAACACCATATATTTT. This gives the protein CASSLGGSGNTIYF.